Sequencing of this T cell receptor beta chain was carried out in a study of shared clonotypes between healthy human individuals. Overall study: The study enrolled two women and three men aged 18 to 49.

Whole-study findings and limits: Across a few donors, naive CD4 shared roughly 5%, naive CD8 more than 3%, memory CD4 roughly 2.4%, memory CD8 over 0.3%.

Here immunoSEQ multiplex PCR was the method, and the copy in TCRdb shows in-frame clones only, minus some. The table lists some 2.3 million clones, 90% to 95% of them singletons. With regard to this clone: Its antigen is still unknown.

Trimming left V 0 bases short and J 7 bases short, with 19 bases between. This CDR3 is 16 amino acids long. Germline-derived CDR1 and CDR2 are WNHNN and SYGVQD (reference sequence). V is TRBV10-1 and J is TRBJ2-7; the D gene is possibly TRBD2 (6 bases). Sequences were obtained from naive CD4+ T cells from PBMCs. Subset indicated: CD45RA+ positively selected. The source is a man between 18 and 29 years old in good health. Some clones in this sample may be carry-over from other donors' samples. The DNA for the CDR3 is TGCGCCAGCAGTGAGTCACGTCGGGAGACGTCCGAAGAGCAGTACTTC. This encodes CASSESRRETSEEQYF.